These 28 T cell receptor beta chains came from one sample sequenced in a study of cytomegalovirus exposure and HLA in healthy donors. This PCR relied on a set of 60 Vbeta primers and 13 Jbeta primers. Repertoires were generated with immunoSEQ multiplex PCR, while TCRdb's copy carries only in-frame clones and drops some. Of 100,000 or so clones in the sample, 74% were seen once. The source material was PBMCs. The receptors here all came from a man between 50 and 59 years old in good health and CMV-seropositive.

The J gene is TRBJ1-1, the V gene TRBV19, with 7 bases identical to TRBD1. The CDR3 is 15 amino acids. The germline V gene has CDR1 LNHDA and CDR2 SQIVND (reference sequence). The V gene end was trimmed by 4 bases and the J gene end by 4 bases; junction bases not matched to a gene: 9. The CDR3 spells CASSRGTQGSTEAFF. The DNA for the CDR3 is TGTGCCAGTAGTAGGGGGACACAGGGGAGCACTGAAGCTTTCTTT.

The chain is built from TRBV9 and TRBJ2-7; 9 nucleotides align to TRBD1. The CDR3 is made up of 15 amino acids. V gave up 4 bases and J gave up 2 bases; unmatched junction bases: 7. Germline CDR1 SGDLS, CDR2 YYNGEE. The CDR3 DNA sequence: TGTGCCAGCAGCCAAGCCGGGACAGGGCCCTACGAGCAGTACTTC. It codes for CASSQAGTGPYEQYF.

This clone was detected only once. This chain links TRBV2 with TRBJ1-2, with 9 bases fitting TRBD1. Trimming took 6 bases from V and 0 from J; bases not matched to a gene: 8. The CDR3 is made up of 16 amino acids. Per germline, CDR1 SNHLY and CDR2 FYNNEI. The CDR3 region is CASRRGTGMTNYGYTF. The CDR3 region has the DNA TGTGCCAGCAGGAGGGGGACAGGGATGACTAACTATGGCTACACCTTC.

This sequence joins TRBV5-1 and TRBJ1-1; D ambiguous. Germline lookup yields CDR1 SGHRS and CDR2 YFSETQ. The CDR3 totals 14 residues. With 2 bases removed from V and 3 bases from J, the gap between germline ends came to 11 bases. The CDR3 region is CASSFGEAYTEAFF. The CDR3, as DNA: TGCGCCAGCAGCTTTGGAGAGGCTTACACTGAAGCTTTCTTT.

This clone was seen just once. In this CDR3 the conserved last residue, phenylalanine or tryptophan, is missing, so a read error is likely. Because the CDR3's place on the DNA is in doubt, the DNA is left out and the CDR3 is given as listed by TCRdb. This sequence joins TRBV11-2 and TRBJ2-3; TRBD2, the D gene given by the table, was not confirmed from the DNA. Germline-derived CDR1 and CDR2 are SGHAT and FQNNGV. The CDR3 length is 12 residues, termini included. CDR3 region: CASSGLAGGLYL.

Points on this clone: Germline and junction disagree at one end, which may indicate a read error. This rearrangement joins TRBV19 to TRBJ2-7; D call uncertain. CDR1 is LNHDA, CDR2 SQIVND, per germline (reference sequence). The CDR3 is 11 residues long. CDR3: CASSMSSEQYF. Written as DNA, the CDR3 is TGTGCCAGTAGTATGTCCTCCGAGCAGTACTTC.

The chain has TRBV11-3 and TRBJ1-2, with 8 bases aligning to TRBD1. V shed 5 bases and J 6 bases; nucleotides not matched to a gene: 17. The germline gives CDR1 SGHNT, CDR2 YENEEA. The CDR3 totals 17 residues. The DNA for the CDR3 is TGTGCCAGCAGCCCCGGAATACCCCGGGACAGGCATGATGGCTACACCTTC. Translating gives CASSPGIPRDRHDGYTF.

The rearrangement uses TRBV18 and TRBJ1-2; a possible D gene is TRBD1 (5 bases). This CDR3 is 15 amino acids long. Trimming took 2 bases from V and 6 from J, leaving 16 bases between them. CDR1 and CDR2 (germline): KGHSH, LQKENI. CDR3 in DNA: TGTGCCAGCTCACCAACCCAGGGTGGCTCTCATGGCTACACCTTC. Translating it yields CASSPTQGGSHGYTF.

V is TRBV27 and J is TRBJ2-2; possible D gene TRBD2, 6 bases. Germline CDR1 reads MNHEY; CDR2 reads SMNVEV (reference sequence). Trimming pared 7 bases from V and 4 bases from J, leaving 13 bases between. This CDR3 is built from 14 residues. The chain's CDR3 is CASKKTRSTGELFF. In DNA form, the CDR3 reads TGTGCCAGCAAAAAGACTAGGAGCACCGGGGAGCTGTTTTTT.

A single count supports this clone. The chain couples TRBV10-3 to TRBJ2-1, with 11 bases aligning to TRBD2. Germline V gene sequence: CDR1 ENHRY, CDR2 SYGVKD. After removal of 2 bases from V and 7 bases from J, the junction contained 4 bases not matched to a gene. The CDR3 runs to 15 residues. CDR3 nucleotides: TGTGCCATCAGTGAGCCTAGCGGGGGGAGAAATGAGCAGTTCTTC. This sequence encodes CAISEPSGGRNEQFF.

The rearrangement uses TRBV19 and TRBJ1-2, with D perhaps matching TRBD1 (5 bases). This CDR3 is built from 13 residues. From germline, CDR1 is LNHDA and CDR2 SQIVND (reference sequence). V dropped 4 bases and J dropped 9 bases, with 15 bases sitting between them. The DNA for the CDR3 is TGTGCCAGTAGTACAACAGGAAGTTCGAGCTACACCTTC. Translating it yields CASSTTGSSSYTF.

The count of this clone is one. The V and J genes are TRBV2 and TRBJ1-1, with D tentatively TRBD1 (5 bases). Per the germline V gene, CDR1 is SNHLY and CDR2 is FYNNEI. CDR3 length equals 16 residues. V was clipped by 6 bases and J by 5 bases, with 22 bases between them. This CDR3 reads CASSLYRRAAGTEAFF. In DNA, the CDR3 is TGTGCCAGCAGCTTATACCGCAGGGCCGCCGGTACTGAAGCTTTCTTT.

The rearrangement joins TRBV6-5 to TRBJ1-2; D is possibly TRBD1 (5 bases). The CDR3 runs 15 residues. Per the germline V gene, CDR1 is MNHEY and CDR2 is SVGAGI. Trimming cost V 6 bases and J 4 bases, with 18 bases left between them. The CDR3 loop is CASSPGGGWGYGYTF. The CDR3 nucleotides read TGTGCCAGCAGCCCCGGGGGAGGGTGGGGCTATGGCTACACCTTC.

The chain uses TRBV2 and TRBJ2-6; D not certain. This CDR3 spans 12 amino acids. The V and J ends lost 9 bases and 3 bases respectively, with 6 bases between them. CDR1 is SNHLY and CDR2 is FYNNEI in the germline V gene. Here the CDR3 reads CASEYGANVLTF. The CDR3 nucleotides are TGTGCCAGTGAGTATGGGGCCAACGTCCTGACTTTC.

The rearrangement joins TRBV7-2 to TRBJ2-7; D call uncertain. CDR1 and CDR2 (germline): SGHTA, FQGNSA. The CDR3 covers 14 residues. The V end was cut by 5 bases, the J end by 6 bases, with 17 bases between. The CDR3 DNA follows: TGTGCCAGCAGCCGCAGCGACTCGCCGGGCGAGCAGTACTTC. This translates into CASSRSDSPGEQYF.

This chain uses TRBV2 with TRBJ1-1; 7 bases are shared with TRBD1. The length of the CDR3 is 13 residues. The V gene's germline CDR1 is SNHLY and CDR2 FYNNEI. Germline trimming cut 6 bases from V and 4 bases from J; bases unmatched to any gene: 5. The chain's CDR3 is CASRSSGGTEAFF. CDR3 sequence (DNA): TGTGCCAGCAGAAGTTCAGGGGGCACTGAAGCTTTCTTT. The full variable domain, in which reference TRBV2 and TRBJ1-1 provide the parts outside the CDR3, is EPEVTQTPSHQVTQMGQEVILRCVPISNHLYFYWYRQILGQKVEFLVSFYNNEISEKSEIFDDQFSVERPDGSNFTLKIRSTKLEDSAMYFCASRSSGGTEAFFGQGTRLTVV.

The chain employs TRBV6-6 and TRBJ1-3; 7 bases align to TRBD1. The CDR3 loop spans 15 amino acids. The junction had 11 bases not matched to a gene; V was cut back by 10 bases and J by 2 bases. Germline CDR1 and CDR2: MNHNY and SVGAGI (reference sequence). The DNA of the CDR3 is TGTGCCACTAGACAGGGATTAAGGGCTGGAAACACCATATATTTT. Amino acid sequence: CATRQGLRAGNTIYF.

The table lists this clone with a few counts. The V call is TRBV5-4, the J call TRBJ2-7; perhaps TRBD2 as D (6 bases). The V and J ends lost 2 bases and 3 bases respectively, with 6 bases between them. The CDR3 is 12 amino acids. In germline, CDR1 is SGHNT, CDR2 YYREEE (reference sequence). The CDR3 nucleotides read TGTGCCAGCAGCTTTAGCGGCTACGAGCAGTACTTC. It specifies CASSFSGYEQYF.

The chain carries TRBV9 and TRBJ2-7; 11 positions match TRBD2. The V gene end was trimmed by 1 base and the J gene end by 4 bases; junction bases not matched to a gene: 7. Germline V lookup: CDR1 SGDLS, CDR2 YYNGEE. The CDR3 loop spans 16 amino acids. CDR3 protein: CASSVRPSGGRYEQYF. For the CDR3, the DNA is TGTGCCAGCAGCGTAAGGCCTAGCGGGGGGAGATACGAGCAGTACTTC.

This clone was found a few times. The rearrangement uses TRBV7-2 and TRBJ2-3; 7 nucleotides line up with TRBD2. V was pared by 2 bases and J by 1 base, with 9 bases of the junction left unmatched. The CDR3 runs to 17 residues. In germline, CDR1 is SGHTA, CDR2 FQGNSA. The CDR3, as DNA: TGTGCCAGCAGCTTATTTCGGGGGGAGGTTGGCACAGATACGCAGTATTTT. Its translation is CASSLFRGEVGTDTQYF.

V and J are TRBV9 and TRBJ1-3; D is perhaps TRBD1 (6 bases). This CDR3 is built from 13 residues. V lost 6 bases and J 12 bases, leaving 19 bases between the germline ends. Germline CDR1 reads SGDLS; CDR2 reads YYNGEE. The CDR3 region is CASNRGGDTDIYF. The CDR3 nucleotides read TGTGCCAGCAACCGGGGGGGGGACACCGACATATATTTT.

This rearrangement joins TRBV6-5 to TRBJ1-2; 7 bases match TRBD1. This CDR3 has 15 amino acids. Losses at the gene ends were 7 bases for V and 1 base for J; bases not matched to a gene: 9. Germline CDR1 and CDR2: MNHEY and SVGAGI. Here the CDR3 DNA reads TGTGCCAGCACGCAGAGACAGGGTCTTAACTATGGCTACACCTTC. Protein product: CASTQRQGLNYGYTF.

The chain employs TRBV11-2 and TRBJ2-2, with a tentative D call TRBD2 (6 bases). Germline values: CDR1 SGHAT, CDR2 FQNNGV. Trimming removed 1 base from V and 4 bases from J, with 7 bases in between. The CDR3 loop spans 14 amino acids. The CDR3 DNA follows: TGTGCCAGCAGCTTAGTCGGGGGCACCGGGGAGCTGTTTTTT. Amino acid sequence: CASSLVGGTGELFF.

Written as DNA, the CDR3 is TGTGCCAGCAGCCCGACGTGGGGGGGGCCCTACGAGCAGTACTTC. It encodes CASSPTWGGPYEQYF. The chain combines TRBV14 with TRBJ2-7, with TRBD2 as a possible D gene (7 bases). The CDR3 spans 15 residues. In germline, CDR1 is SGHDN, CDR2 FVKESK. V lost 4 bases, J lost 2 bases, and 15 bases lay in between.

The chain recombines TRBV27 with TRBJ1-4; 7 positions match TRBD1. Germline assignment: CDR1 MNHEY and CDR2 SMNVEV (reference sequence). This CDR3 is 17 amino acids long. J was trimmed by 3 bases and V by 5 bases; bases with no gene match: 12. The CDR3 nucleotides read TGTGCCAGCAGTCCAAACCCAAACAGGGGACCTAATGAAAAACTGTTTTTT. Amino acid sequence: CASSPNPNRGPNEKLFF.

This clone was found a few times. The chain employs TRBV9 and TRBJ2-7; D unclear. The CDR3 spans 12 residues. From germline, CDR1 is SGDLS and CDR2 YYNGEE. The V gene lost 3 bases and the J gene lost 0 bases, with 4 bases spanning the gap. Here the CDR3 DNA reads TGTGCCAGCAGCGCTAGCTCCTACGAGCAGTACTTC. Amino acids: CASSASSYEQYF.

This clone has just one count. The chain joins TRBV28 to TRBJ2-1; 13 bases align to TRBD2. The CDR3 runs 16 residues. The V segment lost 2 bases and the J segment 8 bases; nucleotides outside the gene matches: 6. Germline loops: CDR1 MDHEN, CDR2 SYDVKM. The CDR3 coding sequence is TGTGCCAGCAGTTTAGTAGGACTAGCGGGAGAGTATGAGCAGTTCTTC. Its protein product is CASSLVGLAGEYEQFF.

J is TRBJ2-7 and V is TRBV4-1; D remains unclear. Germline loops: CDR1 MGHRA, CDR2 YSYEKL. V was cut by 0 bases and J by 2 bases, with 11 bases left in between. This CDR3 has 15 amino acids. CDR3 in amino acids: CASSQESIAPYEQYF. The CDR3 nucleotides are TGCGCCAGCAGCCAAGAGAGCATAGCCCCCTACGAGCAGTACTTC.